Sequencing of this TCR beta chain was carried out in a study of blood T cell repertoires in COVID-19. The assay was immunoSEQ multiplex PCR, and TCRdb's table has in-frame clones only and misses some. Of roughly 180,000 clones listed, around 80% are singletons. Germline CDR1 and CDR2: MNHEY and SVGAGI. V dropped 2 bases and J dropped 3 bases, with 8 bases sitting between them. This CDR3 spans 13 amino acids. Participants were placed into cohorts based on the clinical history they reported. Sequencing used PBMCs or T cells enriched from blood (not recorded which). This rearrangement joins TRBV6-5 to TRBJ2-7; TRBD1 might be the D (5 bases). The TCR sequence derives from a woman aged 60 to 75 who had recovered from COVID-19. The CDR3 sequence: CASSYRQSYEQYF. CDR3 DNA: TGTGCCAGCAGTTACCGACAGAGCTACGAGCAGTACTTC.